These 17 T cell receptor beta chains share one sample of origin, sequenced in a study of cytomegalovirus exposure and HLA in healthy donors. The PCR had 60 Vbeta and 13 Jbeta primers. Only in-frame clones appear in the TCRdb table, and some are missing; sequencing was by immunoSEQ multiplex PCR. This table has approximately 160,000 clones, approximately 80% appearing once. The sample comprised PBMCs. The receptors were gathered from a man aged 30-40 years in good health and CMV-seropositive.

V usage is TRBV5-1 and J usage is TRBJ2-7; D is possibly TRBD1 (5 bases). Germline V gives CDR1 SGHRS, CDR2 YFSETQ. Trimming cost V 0 bases and J 0 bases, with 10 bases left between them. The CDR3 contains 15 residues. This chain's CDR3 is CASSLDRTSSYEQYF. CDR3 nucleotide sequence: TGCGCCAGCAGCTTGGACAGGACGAGCTCCTACGAGCAGTACTTC.

The V call is TRBV19, the J call TRBJ1-1; D call uncertain. The germline gives CDR1 LNHDA, CDR2 SQIVND (reference sequence). Trimming removed 6 bases from V and 0 bases from J, with 8 bases in between. The CDR3 length is 13 residues. DNA of the CDR3: TGTGCCAGTAGAATCCAGGTGAACACTGAAGCTTTCTTT. Translated: CASRIQVNTEAFF.

The chain links TRBV5-8 to TRBJ1-2; D is uncertain. The germline V gene encodes CDR1 SGHTS and CDR2 YDEGEE. There are 12 residues in the CDR3. Trimming stripped 2 bases from V and 3 bases from J, with 5 bases between. The CDR3 is CASSLFDYGYTF. The CDR3 region has the DNA TGTGCCAGCAGCTTATTCGACTATGGCTACACCTTC.

This clone was recorded only once. V and J are TRBV6-1 and TRBJ2-3, with D perhaps matching TRBD2 (6 bases). The V gene's germline CDR1 is MNHNS and CDR2 SASEGT. The CDR3 extends over 15 amino acids. The V end was cut by 5 bases, the J end by 6 bases, with 18 bases between. CDR3 nucleotide sequence: TGTGCCAGCAGTAACGGGGACTCCCGGTCGGATACGCAGTATTTT. It codes for CASSNGDSRSDTQYF.

The chain is built from TRBV11-1 and TRBJ2-2; 15 bases fit TRBD2. This CDR3 region has 16 residues. Trimming removed 4 bases from V and 6 bases from J; junction bases left unmatched: 3. CDR1 and CDR2 from the germline V gene are SGHAT and FQDESV (reference sequence). For the CDR3, the DNA is TGTGCCAGCAGCTCCTGGACTAGCGGGAGGGCCGGGGAGCTGTTTTTT. Its protein is CASSSWTSGRAGELFF. Supplemented by reference TRBV11-1 and TRBJ2-2, the full variable domain reads EAEVAQSPRYKITEKSQAVAFWCDPISGHATLYWYRQILGQGPELLVQFQDESVVDDSQLPKDRFSAERLKGVDSTLKIQPAELGDSAMYLCASSSWTSGRAGELFFGEGSRLTVL.

V usage is TRBV5-4 and J usage is TRBJ2-7; 10 bases match TRBD2. The V gene end was trimmed by 0 bases and the J gene end by 1 base; junction bases not matched to a gene: 7. The V gene's germline CDR1 is SGHNT and CDR2 YYREEE (reference sequence). This CDR3 region has 17 residues. The CDR3 region is CASSLELAGAKSYEQYF. CDR3 bases: TGTGCCAGCAGCTTGGAGCTAGCGGGAGCGAAATCCTACGAGCAGTACTTC.

This clone was seen a handful of times. The chain combines TRBV11-2 with TRBJ1-3, with a tentative D call TRBD1 (6 bases). Germline V CDR1 and CDR2: SGHAT, FQNNGV. CDR3 length: 13 amino acids. Trimming cost V 6 bases and J 4 bases, with 10 bases left between them. As DNA, the CDR3 is TGTGCCAGCAGTAGAGACAGGGGAAACACCATATATTTT. Encoded protein: CASSRDRGNTIYF.

The V and J genes are TRBV9 and TRBJ1-1, with D unresolved. The CDR3 has 14 residues. V dropped 2 bases and J dropped 1 base, with 9 bases sitting between them. The germline gives CDR1 SGDLS, CDR2 YYNGEE. The CDR3 DNA sequence: TGTGCCAGCAGCGTGATAACGGGGAACACTGAAGCTTTCTTT. Protein: CASSVITGNTEAFF.

The chain's CDR3 is CASSFPLTSGGEATGELFF. The CDR3 bases are TGTGCCAGCAGCTTTCCGTTGACTAGCGGGGGGGAAGCCACCGGGGAGCTGTTTTTT. This chain connects TRBV11-3 to TRBJ2-2; 14 bases line up with TRBD2. The germline CDR1 and CDR2 sequences are SGHNT and YENEEA. The trim removed 3 bases at V and 4 bases at J, leaving 10 bases unmatched. This CDR3 has 19 residues.

This clone was counted a few times. The rearrangement uses TRBV11-3 and TRBJ2-7; TRBD2 matches at 8 bases. Germline V CDR1 and CDR2: SGHNT, YENEEA. The V gene end was trimmed by 5 bases and the J gene end by 6 bases; junction bases not matched to a gene: 3. This CDR3 is 12 amino acids long. DNA for the CDR3: TGTGCCAGCAGCCCGGGGGGGATCGAGCAGTACTTC. It codes for CASSPGGIEQYF.

This chain joins TRBV6-6 and TRBJ2-7, with 9 bases lining up with TRBD2. Per germline, CDR1 MNHNY and CDR2 SVGAGI (reference sequence). V gave up 5 bases and J gave up 2 bases; unmatched junction bases: 10. This CDR3 contains 16 residues. This chain's CDR3 is CASSQLGLAAPYEQYF. The CDR3 coding sequence is TGTGCCAGCAGTCAATTGGGACTAGCTGCACCCTACGAGCAGTACTTC.

The chain combines TRBV5-1 with TRBJ2-3; D is possibly TRBD1 (5 bases). V lost 4 bases, J lost 2 bases, and 8 bases lay in between. The CDR3 runs 13 residues. Germline CDR1 and CDR2: SGHRS and YFSETQ. CDR3 loop: CASSQGSTDTQYF. CDR3 nucleotides: TGCGCCAGCAGCCAGGGATCCACAGATACGCAGTATTTT.

The table lists this clone with a few counts. The V gene is TRBV7-9, the J gene TRBJ1-2, with TRBD1 identical over 8 bases. Per the germline V gene, CDR1 is SEHNR and CDR2 is FQNEAQ (reference sequence). The CDR3 runs 14 residues. Trimming took 5 bases from V and 2 from J; bases not matched to a gene: 4. The CDR3 is CASSPRQGNYGYTF. The CDR3 DNA reads as TGTGCCAGCAGCCCCCGACAGGGGAACTATGGCTACACCTTC.

This sequence joins TRBV5-1 and TRBJ1-2; the D gene is possibly TRBD1 (6 bases). Germline CDR1 reads SGHRS; CDR2 reads YFSETQ. The CDR3 extends over 16 amino acids. Trimming took 4 bases from V and 4 from J, leaving 20 bases between them. CDR3 residues: CASSADPQGRGYGYTF. CDR3 nucleotides: TGCGCCAGCAGCGCGGATCCGCAGGGGAGAGGCTATGGCTACACCTTC. Drawing the rest from reference TRBV5-1 and TRBJ1-2, the complete variable domain is KAGVTQTPRYLIKTRGQQVTLSCSPISGHRSVSWYQQTPGQGLQFLFEYFSETQRNKGNFPGRFSGRQFSNSRSEMNVSTLELGDSALYLCASSADPQGRGYGYTFGSGTRLTVV.

This sequence joins TRBV7-3 and TRBJ2-5; 11 bases map to TRBD2. Per germline, CDR1 SGHTA and CDR2 FQGTGA. This CDR3 contains 14 residues. Unmatched junction bases numbered 0, after V lost 5 bases and J lost 1 base. The CDR3 reads CASSGTSGQETQYF. CDR3 DNA sequence: TGTGCCAGCAGCGGGACTAGCGGCCAAGAGACCCAGTACTTC.

The chain carries TRBV10-1 and TRBJ1-5, with 9 bases that match TRBD1. J gave up 0 bases and V 9 bases, and 9 bases lay outside the gene matches. The length of the CDR3 is 16 residues. The germline gives CDR1 WNHNN, CDR2 SYGVQD (reference sequence). The CDR3 DNA reads as TGCGCCAGGTATGGGACAGGGATTTATAGCAATCAGCCCCAGCATTTT. Its protein is CARYGTGIYSNQPQHF.

This clone appeared once. The chain uses TRBV19 and TRBJ2-7; D perhaps matches TRBD1 (6 bases). The CDR3 has 15 residues. CDR1 and CDR2 (germline): LNHDA, SQIVND (reference sequence). The V gene lost 6 bases and the J gene lost 2 bases, with 17 bases spanning the gap. CDR3 loop: CASRLRDKPPYEQYF. The CDR3 nucleotides read TGTGCCAGTAGATTACGGGACAAACCTCCCTACGAGCAGTACTTC.